Each of the 24 T cell receptor beta chains below was sequenced from the same sample in a study of blood T cell repertoires in COVID-19. Here immunoSEQ multiplex PCR was the method, and the copy in TCRdb shows in-frame clones only, minus some. The sample shows about 120,000 clones, roughly 85% of them seen only once. Sequenced sample: peripheral blood. The receptors derive from a man aged 35-49 years with acute or convalescent COVID-19.

The chain uses TRBV19 and TRBJ2-1, with 11 bases fitting TRBD2. V lost 6 bases, J lost 6 bases, and 10 bases stayed unmatched. There are 16 residues in the CDR3. The germline V gene has CDR1 LNHDA and CDR2 SQIVND (reference sequence). CDR3 region: CASSSRLAGSLNEQFF. CDR3 bases: TGTGCCAGTAGCTCAAGACTAGCGGGATCGCTCAATGAGCAGTTCTTC.

CDR3 coding DNA: TGTGCCTGGAGTCCAGGGGTAAACTATGGCTACACCTTC. Protein: CAWSPGVNYGYTF. V and J are TRBV30 and TRBJ1-2, with D possibly being TRBD1 (6 bases). Trimming shortened V by 2 bases and J by 2 bases, and 9 bases separated the two germline ends. The CDR3 has 13 residues. In germline, CDR1 is GTSNPN, CDR2 SVGIG (reference sequence).

The rearrangement joins TRBV11-3 to TRBJ2-2; 7 bases agree with TRBD1. The CDR3 is 16 residues long. V trimming: 5 bases; J trimming: 4 bases; junction bases outside the gene matches: 10. Germline V gene sequence: CDR1 SGHNT, CDR2 YENEEA. CDR3 coding DNA: TGTGCCAGCAGCAAGCGACAGGGTCAGGGCACCGGGGAGCTGTTTTTT. Residues: CASSKRQGQGTGELFF.

This chain joins TRBV5-8 and TRBJ1-3, with D hard to call. CDR3 length: 11 residues. Germline loops: CDR1 SGHTS, CDR2 YDEGEE. Deletions cut 5 bases from V and 8 bases from J, with 8 bases between. The CDR3 is CASSLDDTIYF. The CDR3, as DNA: TGTGCCAGCAGTCTAGATGACACCATATATTTT.

This chain links TRBV5-1 with TRBJ1-1; the D is unclear. Germline V CDR1 and CDR2: SGHRS, YFSETQ. V dropped 0 bases and J dropped 3 bases, with 9 bases sitting between them. CDR3 length: 14 amino acids. The CDR3 sequence: CASSLGQTHTEAFF. CDR3 DNA: TGCGCCAGCAGCTTGGGCCAGACACACACTGAAGCTTTCTTT.

The chain links TRBV9 to TRBJ1-1; D remains ambiguous. The CDR3 runs to 14 residues. V lost 0 bases, J lost 2 bases, and 8 bases lay in between. Germline CDR1 and CDR2: SGDLS and YYNGEE. The CDR3 loop reads CASSVVPTNTEAFF. The CDR3 DNA sequence: TGTGCCAGCAGCGTAGTACCAACTAACACTGAAGCTTTCTTT. The variable domain in full, completed from reference TRBV9 and TRBJ1-1, reads DSGVTQTPKHLITATGQRVTLRCSPRSGDLSVYWYQQSLDQGLQFLIQYYNGEERAKGNILERFSAQQFPDLHSELNLSSLELGDSALYFCASSVVPTNTEAFFGQGTRLTVV.

In this sample, this clone turned up once. The chain has TRBV3-1 (or the pseudogene TRBV3-2) and TRBJ1-1; weak D call: TRBD1 (6 bases). With 7 bases removed from V and 6 bases from J, the gap between germline ends came to 15 bases. CDR1 and CDR2 (germline): LGHDT, YNNKEL (reference sequence). The length of the CDR3 is 13 residues. The CDR3 sequence is CASTRRQDPEAFF. CDR3 coding DNA: TGTGCCAGCACCCGACGACAGGATCCTGAAGCTTTCTTT.

This chain links TRBV6-5 with TRBJ1-2; TRBD1 aligns across 7 bases. The germline CDR1 and CDR2 sequences are MNHEY and SVGAGI. Trimming removed 7 bases from V and 4 bases from J; junction bases left unmatched: 12. The CDR3 has 15 amino acids. The CDR3 DNA sequence: TGTGCCAGCAATGTAGGCAGGGGGGTGAGCTATGGCTACACCTTC. This sequence encodes CASNVGRGVSYGYTF.

The chain couples TRBV5-1 to TRBJ2-1, with 9 nucleotides matching TRBD1. Germline V gene data show CDR1 as SGHRS and CDR2 as YFSETQ. The CDR3 length is 15 residues. Trimming removed 0 bases from V and 8 bases from J; junction bases left unmatched: 6. The DNA of the CDR3 is TGCGCCAGCAGCTTGGGACAGGGGGGCGGCCATGAGCAGTTCTTC. Residues: CASSLGQGGGHEQFF.

The chain joins TRBV3-1 (or the pseudogene TRBV3-2) to TRBJ2-1; 9 bases align to TRBD2. Germline assignment: CDR1 LGHDT and CDR2 YNNKEL (reference sequence). V lost 0 bases, J lost 8 bases, and 5 bases stayed unmatched. The CDR3 consists of 15 residues. This CDR3 is CASSQDAGGLHEQFF. CDR3 nucleotide sequence: TGTGCCAGCAGCCAAGACGCGGGAGGGCTTCATGAGCAGTTCTTC.

This chain connects TRBV6-5 to TRBJ1-3, with a weak D call TRBD1 (6 bases). Trimming pared 6 bases from V and 4 bases from J, leaving 16 bases between. CDR3 size: 15 residues. The germline V gene has CDR1 MNHEY and CDR2 SVGAGI. Here the CDR3 reads CASRRGTGTGNTIYF. The CDR3 DNA follows: TGTGCCAGCAGGAGGGGAACAGGGACAGGAAACACCATATATTTT.

V gene TRBV18 combines with J gene TRBJ2-3; 7 bases are a match to TRBD2. The CDR3 runs 14 residues. Germline V gives CDR1 KGHSH, CDR2 LQKENI. V lost 5 bases, J lost 4 bases, and 6 bases stayed unmatched. The CDR3 here is CASSSGGGPDTQYF. The CDR3 DNA sequence: TGTGCCAGCTCATCCGGGGGAGGGCCAGATACGCAGTATTTT.

The J gene is TRBJ2-6, the V gene TRBV7-3, with D maybe TRBD1 (5 bases). V lost 4 bases to trimming and J lost 2 bases, with 6 bases between them. CDR1 and CDR2 from the germline V gene are SGHTA and FQGTGA. The CDR3 length is 14 residues. DNA of the CDR3: TGTGCCAGCAGCTCAGGGACTGGGGCCAACGTCCTGACTTTC. This translates into CASSSGTGANVLTF. The whole variable domain, filled in from reference TRBV7-3 and TRBJ2-6, reads GAGVSQTPSNKVTEKGKYVELRCDPISGHTALYWYRQSLGQGPEFLIYFQGTGAADDSGLPNDRFFAVRPEGSVSTLKIQRTERGDSAVYLCASSSGTGANVLTFGAGSRLTVL.

This chain links TRBV2 with TRBJ1-5; 8 bases are a match to TRBD1. CDR3 length equals 15 residues. J lost 0 bases, V lost 6 bases, and 4 bases had no gene match. CDR1 is SNHLY, CDR2 FYNNEI, per germline. The CDR3, as DNA: TGTGCCAGCAGGGAGACAGGGGATAGCAATCAGCCCCAGCATTTT. This codes for CASRETGDSNQPQHF.

The chain is built from TRBV30 and TRBJ2-5; 7 bases match TRBD1. Germline-derived CDR1 and CDR2 are GTSNPN and SVGIG (reference sequence). J gave up 0 bases and V 3 bases, and 4 bases lay outside the gene matches. The CDR3 is 14 residues long. In nucleotides, the CDR3 is TGTGCCTGGAGAGCCAGGGGGTACCAAGAGACCCAGTACTTC. Amino acids: CAWRARGYQETQYF.

The gene calls are TRBV2 and TRBJ2-7; 7 bases match TRBD1. The CDR3 has 15 residues. J was trimmed by 5 bases and V by 6 bases; bases with no gene match: 13. Germline CDR1 and CDR2: SNHLY and FYNNEI. The CDR3 bases are TGTGCCAGCAGCCTGCATGGGGGACAGTTCGACGAGCAGTACTTC. Translation gives CASSLHGGQFDEQYF.

The chain carries TRBV11-2 and TRBJ2-2; unclear D gene. CDR1 is SGHAT, CDR2 FQNNGV, per germline. V lost 2 bases to trimming and J lost 6 bases, with 7 bases between them. The CDR3 runs to 13 residues. CDR3 sequence: CASSLYEAGELFF. CDR3 bases: TGTGCCAGCAGCTTATACGAGGCCGGGGAGCTGTTTTTT.

The chain combines TRBV19 with TRBJ1-1; a possible D gene is TRBD1 (6 bases). Germline V CDR1 and CDR2: LNHDA, SQIVND (reference sequence). V was shortened by 5 bases and J by 1 base, with 11 bases between the two germline ends. This CDR3 has 14 amino acids. The CDR3 DNA sequence: TGTGCCAGTAGTTTCTGGACAGCGAACACTGAAGCTTTCTTT. Encoded protein: CASSFWTANTEAFF.

The chain links TRBV27 to TRBJ1-1; the D gene is possibly TRBD1 (5 bases). The germline gives CDR1 MNHEY, CDR2 SMNVEV (reference sequence). The ends were cut back, 4 bases at V and 4 bases at J, with 16 bases in the middle. The CDR3 has 15 residues. DNA of the CDR3: TGTGCCAGCAGTTCGACCTCGGCGGGGGGCACTGAAGCTTTCTTT. This translates into CASSSTSAGGTEAFF.

This clone was seen at least ten times. The chain has TRBV5-6 and TRBJ1-2; TRBD1 matches 7 bases. Germline V gene sequence: CDR1 SGHDT, CDR2 YYEEEE. This CDR3 is 14 amino acids long. The V and J ends lost 3 bases and 2 bases, in that order; junction bases with no gene match: 4. The CDR3 nucleotides are TGTGCCAGCAGCTCAGGGACAGTCAACTATGGCTACACCTTC. Protein product: CASSSGTVNYGYTF.

The chain is built from TRBV19 and TRBJ2-1; 10 bases map to TRBD2. CDR3 length: 17 residues. Germline V gene lookup returns CDR1 LNHDA and CDR2 SQIVND (reference sequence). The trim removed 4 bases at V and 7 bases at J, leaving 13 bases unmatched. The CDR3 loop reads CASSTLTSGTSRNEQFF. The CDR3 DNA is TGTGCCAGTAGTACCCTCACTAGCGGGACCTCAAGGAATGAGCAGTTCTTC. Full variable domain (missing parts from reference TRBV19 and TRBJ2-1): DGGITQSPKYLFRKEGQNVTLSCEQNLNHDAMYWYRQDPGQGLRLIYYSQIVNDFQKGDIAEGYSVSREKKESFPLTVTSAQKNPTAFYLCASSTLTSGTSRNEQFFGPGTRLTVL.

The chain joins TRBV19 to TRBJ2-7; 10 nucleotides align to TRBD1. The V segment lost 5 bases and the J segment 2 bases; nucleotides outside the gene matches: 6. There are 15 residues in the CDR3. The germline V gene encodes CDR1 LNHDA and CDR2 SQIVND (reference sequence). Here the CDR3 DNA reads TGTGCCAGTAGTCCTACGGGACAGGGGACCTACGAGCAGTACTTC. It codes for CASSPTGQGTYEQYF.

The chain carries TRBV30 and TRBJ1-1; D gene uncertain. Germline CDR1 is GTSNPN and CDR2 is SVGIG (reference sequence). This CDR3 spans 14 amino acids. V lost 0 bases to trimming and J lost 0 bases, with 8 bases between them. In nucleotides, the CDR3 is TGTGCCTGGAGTGTACACAGCATGAACACTGAAGCTTTCTTT. Protein product: CAWSVHSMNTEAFF. Looking up the rest from reference TRBV30 and TRBJ1-1 gives the full variable domain: SQTIHQWPATLVQPVGSPLSLECTVEGTSNPNLYWYRQAAGRGLQLLFYSVGIGQISSEVPQNLSASRPQDRQFILSSKKLLLSDSGFYLCAWSVHSMNTEAFFGQGTRLTVV.

The genes are TRBV5-4 and TRBJ2-4, with a possible D match to TRBD2 (6 bases). The CDR3 consists of 18 residues. The V end was cut by 6 bases, the J end by 0 bases, with 22 bases between. CDR1 and CDR2 from the germline V gene are SGHNT and YYREEE (reference sequence). The CDR3 DNA reads TGTGCCAGCACCATTGGAGGGGTCAGGGTATTAGCCAAAAACATTCAGTACTTC. Residues: CASTIGGVRVLAKNIQYF.